The T cell receptor (beta chain) under discussion was sequenced for a study of blood T cell repertoires in COVID-19. On the study more broadly: The samples span acute and convalescent COVID-19 from the United States, Italy and Spain. T cells, B-cell-depleted T cells, or PBMCs supplied cDNA or gDNA.

In the original processing: Amplification of reference gene primers was used by the study to estimate nucleated cell counts. The repertoire was sequenced with immunoSEQ multiplex PCR; TCRdb's copy has only in-frame clones and lacks some. The V and J calls and clone size come from that table; D and trimming were worked out from the DNA. The table includes approximately 120,000 clones, around four fifths detected once. Input material: peripheral blood. The receptor was derived from a human donor in a cohort sampled during active COVID-19.

CDR3 bases: TGTGCCAGTAGTATACATTCGGGGGGCGTACAGCCCCAGCATTTT. Amino acid sequence: CASSIHSGGVQPQHF. V is TRBV19 and J is TRBJ1-5; the D gene is possibly TRBD1 (6 bases). The CDR3 sequence is 15 residues long. Germline V lookup: CDR1 LNHDA, CDR2 SQIVND (reference sequence). V shed 2 bases and J shed 7 bases, with 15 bases lying between them.